This TCR beta chain was captured in a study of T cells after yellow fever vaccination. Findings and limits, study-wide: Contamination of FACS-sorted repertoires by abundant clonotypes from the bulk population could occur. Reappearance after the booster was observed for most primary-vaccination clones (roughly 97% CD4, approximately 90% CD8).

In regard to this clonotype: The antigen is unknown.

TCRdb reprocessed the 5' RACE reads via MiXCR and lists one record per CDR3 protein. The table includes 300,000 to 400,000 distinct CDR3 sequences, approximately 4% detected once. Sequencing was performed on PBMCs, taken 5 days after the yellow fever booster vaccination. The source of this sequence is a man younger than 35 who received the YFV17D yellow fever vaccine.

DNA of the CDR3: TGCGCCAGCAGCACCGGGACAGGGGAGAACACTGAAGCTTTCTTT. This encodes CASSTGTGENTEAFF. The chain carries TRBV5-1 and TRBJ1-1; TRBD1 matches 10 bases. The ends lost 4 bases at V and 1 base at J; junction bases unmatched: 4. The CDR3 has 15 amino acids. Germline V gene sequence: CDR1 SGHRS, CDR2 YFSETQ. The variable domain in full, completed from reference TRBV5-1 and TRBJ1-1, reads KAGVTQTPRYLIKTRGQQVTLSCSPISGHRSVSWYQQTPGQGLQFLFEYFSETQRNKGNFPGRFSGRQFSNSRSEMNVSTLELGDSALYLCASSTGTGENTEAFFGQGTRLTVV.